The present T cell receptor (beta chain) was sequenced within a study of shared clonotypes between healthy human individuals. When replicate PCRs were run on sorted subsets, they used around 200 ng DNA, around 33,000 T cell genomes. Generated by immunoSEQ multiplex PCR, the TCRdb table keeps only in-frame clones and is missing some. Of 2,100,000 or so clones listed, around 95% are singletons. CDR1 and CDR2 (germline): SGHRS, YFSETQ. V shed 4 bases and J shed 8 bases, with 25 bases lying between them. The CDR3 length is 17 residues. Sample: naive CD4+ T cells sorted from blood. The sample's subset: CD45RA+ positively selected. The rearrangement uses TRBV5-1 and TRBJ2-1, with D perhaps TRBD2 (5 bases). This TCR was sampled from a man aged 18 to 35 in good health. The CDR3 bases are TGCGCCAGCAGCCTTGGAACCGTATTGCTGGGAGTCGATGAGCAGTTCTTC. It codes for CASSLGTVLLGVDEQFF.